This TCR beta chain stems from a study of blood T cells in healthy people across ages. Study observations and caveats: Diversity was higher, and naive CD4+ cells more numerous, in long-lived donors than in aged donors. The percentage of naive T cells correlated strongly with TCR beta diversity.

Worth noting for this clonotype: Its antigen is still unknown.

The CDR3 runs 15 residues. Next came a second PCR, run for about 7 to 12 cycles, which used a sample-barcoded 5' primer along with a J-beta primer mix. The template-switch adaptor, which had 12 random nucleotides, put a tag on each cDNA molecule. No fewer than 3 million CDR3-containing paired-end reads came from each sample. TCRdb redid the calling of the 5' RACE reads with MiXCR, one entry per CDR3 protein. Of about 750,000 distinct CDR3 sequences in the sample, roughly 53% were seen once. The sample comprised blood. The chain couples TRBV21-1 to TRBJ2-3. TRBV21-1 is a listed pseudogene. The clonotype was recovered from an elderly man in good health. The CDR3 DNA is TGTGCCAGCAGCAAAGATCCAGCAATGGGGAGATACGCGTATTTT. It codes for CASSKDPAMGRYAYF.